The 22 T cell receptor beta chains given below trace back to one sample, sequenced in a study of blood T cell repertoires in COVID-19. Clones were sequenced by immunoSEQ multiplex PCR, and TCRdb holds only the in-frame ones, with some missing. Here the sample spans roughly 300,000 clones, 65% to 85% being singletons. Sequenced: peripheral blood. All receptors derive from a woman aged 45-60 years with acute or convalescent COVID-19.

In this sample, this clone turned up once. This chain uses TRBV6-2 or TRBV6-3 with TRBJ1-5; D is possibly TRBD1 (6 bases). V dropped 4 bases and J dropped 6 bases, with 10 bases sitting between them. Germline V gene lookup returns CDR1 MNHEY and CDR2 SVGEGT. The CDR3 is 13 residues long. The CDR3 DNA sequence: TGTGCCAGCAGTTGGACAGCCAGTCAGCCCCAGCATTTT. It codes for CASSWTASQPQHF.

This rearrangement joins TRBV6-5 to TRBJ1-4; unclear D gene. The CDR3 runs 12 residues. Trimming removed 2 bases at V and 8 bases at J, with 6 bases between. Germline V gene lookup returns CDR1 MNHEY and CDR2 SVGAGI. DNA for the CDR3: TGTGCCAGCAGTTACGATCGGGAAAAACTGTTTTTT. This codes for CASSYDREKLFF.

The chain uses TRBV7-8 and TRBJ1-4; tentative D call: TRBD1 (5 bases). The V gene's germline CDR1 is SGHVS and CDR2 FQNEAQ. Trimming removed 5 bases at V and 10 bases at J, with 23 bases between. The CDR3 has 16 amino acids. CDR3 loop: CASSPMTGTAGGKLFF. Written as DNA, the CDR3 is TGTGCCAGCAGCCCAATGACCGGGACGGCGGGAGGAAAACTGTTTTTT.

The rearrangement joins TRBV4-2 to TRBJ2-2; 8 positions agree with TRBD2. V lost 0 bases, J lost 4 bases, and 10 bases stayed unmatched. CDR3 size: 18 residues. The germline V gene has CDR1 LGHNA and CDR2 YNFKEQ. The CDR3 bases are TGTGCCAGCAGCCAAGACAGGTCCAGCGGGAGCGGCACCGGGGAGCTGTTTTTT. Encoded protein: CASSQDRSSGSGTGELFF.

The rearrangement uses TRBV15 and TRBJ2-7, with 7 positions matching TRBD1. Germline CDR1 reads LNHNV; CDR2 reads YYDKDF (reference sequence). The V gene end was trimmed by 2 bases and the J gene end by 0 bases; junction bases not matched to a gene: 1. The CDR3 totals 14 residues. This chain's CDR3 is CATSRTGDSYEQYV. The CDR3 nucleotides read TGTGCCACCAGCAGAACAGGGGACTCCTACGAGCAGTACGTC.

The rearrangement links TRBV9 to TRBJ2-2; D might be TRBD1 (6 bases). The CDR3 runs 14 residues. In germline, CDR1 is SGDLS, CDR2 YYNGEE. V was trimmed by 3 bases and J by 5 bases, leaving 11 bases between them. The DNA of the CDR3 is TGTGCCAGCAGCGCCGGGACAAAAACCGGGGAGCTGTTTTTT. Amino acids: CASSAGTKTGELFF.

The V and J genes are TRBV11-2 and TRBJ2-7, with 8 bases identical to TRBD1. The length of the CDR3 is 15 residues. Germline V lookup: CDR1 SGHAT, CDR2 FQNNGV. V dropped 1 base and J dropped 7; count of bases not matched to a gene: 9. In DNA form, the CDR3 reads TGTGCCAGCAGCTTAGGTACAGGGGGAGGCTGGGAGCAGTACTTC. Protein: CASSLGTGGGWEQYF.

The chain combines TRBV25-1 with TRBJ1-4; maybe TRBD1 (5 bases). V lost 7 bases to trimming and J lost 10 bases, with 13 bases between them. Per the germline V gene, CDR1 is MGHDK and CDR2 is SYGVNS. This CDR3 region has 12 residues. Here the CDR3 DNA reads TGTGCCAGCATCGGACACGAAGGAAAACTGTTTTTT. Translating it yields CASIGHEGKLFF.

The chain uses TRBV2 and TRBJ2-4, with a tentative D call TRBD1 (7 bases). This CDR3 has 13 amino acids. The V end lost 6 bases, the J end lost 6 bases, and 12 bases lay between the germline ends. CDR1 and CDR2 (germline): SNHLY, FYNNEI. CDR3 DNA sequence: TGTGCCAGCAGCGGACAGGAGGGAAACATTCAGTACTTC. It yields the protein CASSGQEGNIQYF.

The J gene is TRBJ1-3, the V gene TRBV7-9, with 9 bases that match TRBD1. The germline CDR1 and CDR2 sequences are SEHNR and FQNEAQ (reference sequence). The CDR3 has 15 residues. V lost 5 bases and J lost 1; bases outside the gene matches: 3. The CDR3 DNA reads TGTGCCAGCAGCCAGACAGGGGGATCTGGAAACACCATATATTTT. This codes for CASSQTGGSGNTIYF.

This chain links TRBV20-1 with TRBJ1-2; possible D gene TRBD1, 5 bases. V lost 3 bases and J 8 bases, leaving 10 bases between the germline ends. The CDR3 runs to 11 residues. The germline V gene encodes CDR1 DFQATT and CDR2 SNEGSKA (reference sequence). CDR3 nucleotide sequence: TGCAGTGCTAGTGAGGGGCTCGGCTACACCTTC. Its translation is CSASEGLGYTF.

This chain links TRBV30 with TRBJ1-2, with D hard to call. Germline values: CDR1 GTSNPN, CDR2 SVGIG (reference sequence). CDR3 size: 13 residues. Deletions cut 1 base from V and 7 bases from J, with 13 bases between. The CDR3 DNA reads TGTGCCTGGAGTGGGGAGTACGTCGGTGGCTACACCTTC. This sequence encodes CAWSGEYVGGYTF. Filled out from reference TRBV30 and TRBJ1-2, the complete variable domain reads SQTIHQWPATLVQPVGSPLSLECTVEGTSNPNLYWYRQAAGRGLQLLFYSVGIGQISSEVPQNLSASRPQDRQFILSSKKLLLSDSGFYLCAWSGEYVGGYTFGSGTRLTVV.

A note on this clone: Other nucleotide sequences from this sample produce the same CDR3. V gene TRBV3-1 (or the pseudogene TRBV3-2) combines with J gene TRBJ1-2; the match to TRBD1 covers 7 bases. The CDR3 loop spans 13 amino acids. V shed 1 base, J shed 4 bases, and the junction held 0 bases outside the gene matches. The V gene's germline CDR1 is LGHDT and CDR2 YNNKEL (reference sequence). The CDR3 sequence is CASSQGTGYGYTF. In DNA, the CDR3 is TGTGCCAGCAGCCAAGGGACAGGCTATGGCTACACCTTC.

The chain recombines TRBV9 with TRBJ2-7, with D possibly matching TRBD2 (5 bases). The V end was cut by 5 bases, the J end by 7 bases, with 19 bases between. The germline V gene encodes CDR1 SGDLS and CDR2 YYNGEE. The CDR3 has 14 amino acids. The DNA for the CDR3 is TGTGCCAGCAGTACCGGCGGGCTCCTACGAGAGCAGTACTTC. Translation gives CASSTGGLLREQYF.

Comments on this clone: This same CDR3 is encoded by further DNA sequences in the sample. The rearrangement uses TRBV18 and TRBJ2-5; 8 bases align to TRBD1. Germline-derived CDR1 and CDR2 are KGHSH and LQKENI. This CDR3 region has 14 residues. The ends lost 3 bases at V and 2 bases at J; junction bases unmatched: 2. The CDR3 coding sequence is TGTGCCAGCTCACCCGGGACAGGACAAGAGACCCAGTACTTC. It yields the protein CASSPGTGQETQYF. The variable domain in full, with the rest retrieved from reference TRBV18 and TRBJ2-5, is NAGVMQNPRHLVRRRGQEARLRCSPMKGHSHVYWYRQLPEEGLKFMVYLQKENIIDESGMPKERFSAEFPKEGPSILRIQQVVRGDSAAYFCASSPGTGQETQYFGPGTRLLVL.

V usage is TRBV10-1 and J usage is TRBJ1-3; D uncertain. V lost 8 bases and J lost 0, with 8 bases in between. The CDR3 consists of 13 residues. Germline V gene data show CDR1 as WNHNN and CDR2 as SYGVQD (reference sequence). The CDR3, as DNA: TGCGCCAGCCAAGAGAGCTCTGGAAACACCATATATTTT. Translating gives CASQESSGNTIYF.

This clone was seen only a few times. V is TRBV25-1 and J is TRBJ2-7, with 7 bases identical to TRBD1. V shed 7 bases and J 5 bases; nucleotides not matched to a gene: 11. This CDR3 region has 14 residues. Looked up from germline, CDR1 is MGHDK and CDR2 is SYGVNS. The CDR3 spells CASTRTGAKHEQYF. DNA of the CDR3: TGTGCCAGCACCCGGACAGGAGCTAAACACGAGCAGTACTTC.

This clone has a handful of counts. The chain couples TRBV5-1 to TRBJ2-1; TRBD1 aligns across 11 bases. The germline V gene has CDR1 SGHRS and CDR2 YFSETQ. V shed 6 bases and J 1 base; nucleotides not matched to a gene: 3. This CDR3 is built from 15 residues. For the CDR3, the DNA is TGCGCCAGCATCGGACAGGGGGCTTCCTACAATGAGCAGTTCTTC. This encodes CASIGQGASYNEQFF.

Remarks on this clone: This sample also contains other DNA sequences that code for the same CDR3. The chain's CDR3 is CATSDPGQGTDTQYF. For the CDR3, the DNA is TGTGCCACCAGTGATCCAGGACAGGGTACAGATACGCAGTATTTT. The V and J genes are TRBV24-1 and TRBJ2-3; 8 positions agree with TRBD1. V dropped 3 bases and J dropped 3; count of bases not matched to a gene: 4. This CDR3 is 15 amino acids long. From germline, CDR1 is KGHDR and CDR2 SFDVKD.

The chain combines TRBV10-3 with TRBJ1-2, with a tentative D call TRBD1 (5 bases). The germline gives CDR1 ENHRY, CDR2 SYGVKD. V was cut by 0 bases and J by 2 bases, with 10 bases left in between. CDR3 length equals 15 residues. CDR3: CAISESVSGNYGYTF. CDR3 bases: TGTGCCATCAGTGAGTCCGTGTCAGGGAACTATGGCTACACCTTC.

J is TRBJ2-4 and V is TRBV6-6; 8 bases agree with TRBD1. This CDR3 is built from 19 residues. Germline V lookup: CDR1 MNHNY, CDR2 SVGAGI (reference sequence). V trimming: 5 bases; J trimming: 2 bases; junction bases outside the gene matches: 17. In DNA form, the CDR3 reads TGTGCCAGCAGTCGTACCGGACAATGGGACAGGTCTACCAAAAACATTCAGTACTTC. Its protein product is CASSRTGQWDRSTKNIQYF.

The rearrangement joins TRBV20-1 to TRBJ2-3; 7 bases match TRBD1. Germline V gene sequence: CDR1 DFQATT, CDR2 SNEGSKA (reference sequence). CDR3 length equals 11 residues. CDR3 amino acids: CSATGLDTQYF. DNA for the CDR3: TGCAGCGCGACAGGGTTGGATACGCAGTATTTT.